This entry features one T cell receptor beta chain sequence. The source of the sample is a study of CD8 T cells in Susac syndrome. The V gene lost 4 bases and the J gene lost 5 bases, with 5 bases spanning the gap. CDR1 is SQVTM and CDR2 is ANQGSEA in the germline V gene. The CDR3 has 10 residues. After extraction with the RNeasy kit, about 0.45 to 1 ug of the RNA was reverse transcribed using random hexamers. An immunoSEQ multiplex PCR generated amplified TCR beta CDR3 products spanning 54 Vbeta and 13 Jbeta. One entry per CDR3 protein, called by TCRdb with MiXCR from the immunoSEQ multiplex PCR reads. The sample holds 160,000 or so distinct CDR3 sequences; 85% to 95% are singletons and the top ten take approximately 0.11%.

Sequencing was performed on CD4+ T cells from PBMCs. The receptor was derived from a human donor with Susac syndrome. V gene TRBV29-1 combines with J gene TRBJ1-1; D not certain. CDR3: CSVGATEAFF. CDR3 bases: TGCAGCGTTGGGGCGACTGAAGCTTTCTTT.